This TCR beta chain came from a study of control samples from healthy donors and cancer patients. Germline V gene data show CDR1 as MNHEY and CDR2 as SMNVEV (reference sequence). The V segment lost 7 bases and the J segment 11 bases; nucleotides outside the gene matches: 8. The CDR3 length is 14 residues. Sequenced by immunoSEQ multiplex PCR; TCRdb stores in-frame clones only, minus some. Among 100,000 to 150,000 clones listed, about 93% were seen once. This TCR derives from a man aged 40-49 years in good health. Sequencing was done on a sample of blood. The chain couples TRBV27 to TRBJ1-6, with 10 bases lining up with TRBD1. The CDR3 region has the DNA TGTGCCAGCACTTCGACCGGGACAGGGGCACCCCTCCACTTT. Its translation: CASTSTGTGAPLHF.